Listed below are T cell receptor beta chains from one sample, sequenced in a study of cytomegalovirus exposure and HLA in healthy donors. Only in-frame clones appear in the TCRdb table, and some are missing; sequencing was by immunoSEQ multiplex PCR. Altogether approximately 120,000 clones are present, around 80% being singletons, with the ten largest covering roughly 0.99%. Sequenced input: PBMCs. These receptors came from a woman younger than 45 in good health and CMV-seronegative. CDR3s include the opening cysteine and the closing phenylalanine or tryptophan. Fields, in order: V gene, CDR3 protein.

v_call: TRBV6-1
cdr3_aa: CASSAGSLIFWQFF

v_call: TRBV4-2
cdr3_aa: CASSHKWAGTGAMNTEAFF

v_call: TRBV7-9
cdr3_aa: CSSSSDREGQETQYF

v_call: TRBV18
cdr3_aa: CASSPDSLSYEQYF

v_call: TRBV5-1
cdr3_aa: CASSLAREGGTDTQYF

v_call: TRBV5-4
cdr3_aa: CASHTDIGRVSYGYTF

v_call: TRBV19
cdr3_aa: CASTMLGQKNTEAFF

v_call: TRBV7-9
cdr3_aa: CASSLRAGGSYNEQFF

v_call: TRBV5-1
cdr3_aa: CASSLTAGWNEQFF

v_call: TRBV4-2
cdr3_aa: CASSQDLLSGGLYGYTF

v_call: TRBV19
cdr3_aa: CASRPTGGGYGYTF

v_call: TRBV27
cdr3_aa: CASSYRTSYEQYF

v_call: TRBV5-1
cdr3_aa: CASSLGDRDYGYTF

v_call: TRBV15
cdr3_aa: CATSRDDRGDYGYTF

v_call: TRBV5-1
cdr3_aa: CASSLGTNEGTQYF

v_call: TRBV6-5
cdr3_aa: CASTDRGGYGYTF

v_call: TRBV12-5
cdr3_aa: CASGRDRNQPQHF

v_call: TRBV11-3
cdr3_aa: CASSLTGMGYEQYF

v_call: TRBV11-1
cdr3_aa: CASSLLAVWNQETQYF

v_call: TRBV18
cdr3_aa: CASSHDSSSSYEQYF

v_call: TRBV21-1
cdr3_aa: CASSMTGRNTGELFF

v_call: TRBV5-1
cdr3_aa: CASSKTSGSRGQETQYF

v_call: TRBV5-1
cdr3_aa: CASSLAGQGYEQYF

v_call: TRBV4-1
cdr3_aa: CASSQQRAGQGMQEQYF

v_call: TRBV5-1
cdr3_aa: CASSLDSHRTDTQYF

v_call: TRBV2
cdr3_aa: CATRPNRDETQYF

v_call: TRBV15
cdr3_aa: CATSRDRGSYEQYF

v_call: TRBV2
cdr3_aa: CASSEWRDRDNQPQHF

v_call: TRBV11-2
cdr3_aa: CASSLGGVQYF

v_call: TRBV2
cdr3_aa: CASRLQQETQYF

v_call: TRBV7-9
cdr3_aa: CASSLGNWDRGSTGELFF

v_call: TRBV6-4
cdr3_aa: CASSDNPASGSSGGYNEQFF

v_call: TRBV7-8
cdr3_aa: CASSLPGNNEQFF

v_call: TRBV6-5
cdr3_aa: CASRETAYGYTF

v_call: TRBV2
cdr3_aa: CASSEGSYTEAFF

v_call: TRBV6-5
cdr3_aa: CASSYSGGADTQYF

v_call: TRBV4-2
cdr3_aa: CASSQWTGGKDTQYF

v_call: TRBV5-1
cdr3_aa: CASSIGTAPGQPQHF

v_call: TRBV6-5
cdr3_aa: CASSPDRGSTQPQHF

v_call: TRBV5-5
cdr3_aa: CASSLDRTEAFF

v_call: TRBV5-8
cdr3_aa: CASSSAAEGQFF

v_call: TRBV11-3
cdr3_aa: CASSSQGGQFF